Following are 25 T cell receptor beta chains from one sample sequenced in a study of CD8 T cells in Susac syndrome (dated by TCRdb to about 2019). Library preparation employed the immunoSEQ multiplex PCR assay. RNA was extracted using the RNeasy kit, and roughly 0.45 to 1 microgram was reverse transcribed with random hexamers. TCRdb took the public reads, trimmed them with fastp at Q25, ran MiXCR for clone calling and kept in-frame beta chains. Identical CDR3 proteins give one entry, which carries the most common genes and DNA. The sample contains 84,000 or so distinct CDR3 sequences, 95% of them found a single time. The ten largest clonotypes hold about 0.45% of the sample. Sequenced material: CD8+ T cells from PBMCs. These receptors were obtained from a human donor with Susac syndrome.

This chain joins TRBV6-4 and TRBJ2-3; D remains ambiguous. Germline loops: CDR1 MRHNA, CDR2 SNTAGT. V lost 0 bases to trimming and J lost 2 bases, with 3 bases between them. The CDR3 spans 13 residues. CDR3 sequence reads: CASSDSDTDTQYF. CDR3 nucleotides: TGTGCCAGCAGTGACTCTGACACAGATACGCAGTATTTT.

A single count supports this clonotype. The J gene is TRBJ1-1, the V gene TRBV30, with D possibly TRBD1 on 5 matching bases. V dropped 0 bases and J dropped 3 bases, with 14 bases sitting between them. Germline V gene data show CDR1 as GTSNPN and CDR2 as SVGIG (reference sequence). This CDR3 has 15 amino acids. This CDR3 is CAWSVRVGKDTEAFF. The CDR3 DNA reads as TGTGCCTGGAGTGTCAGGGTTGGGAAGGACACTGAAGCTTTCTTT. The variable domain in full, with the rest retrieved from reference TRBV30 and TRBJ1-1, is SQTIHQWPATLVQPVGSPLSLECTVEGTSNPNLYWYRQAAGRGLQLLFYSVGIGQISSEVPQNLSASRPQDRQFILSSKKLLLSDSGFYLCAWSVRVGKDTEAFFGQGTRLTVV.

This sequence joins TRBV4-1 and TRBJ2-5; TRBD2 might be the D (5 bases). The CDR3 loop spans 16 amino acids. Germline assignment: CDR1 MGHRA and CDR2 YSYEKL. Trimming took 0 bases from V and 4 from J, leaving 15 bases between them. The CDR3 here is CASSQDDSAKTETQYF. CDR3 bases: TGCGCCAGCAGCCAAGATGATAGCGCCAAGACAGAGACCCAGTACTTC.

V is TRBV15 and J is TRBJ1-2; TRBD1 matches at 9 bases. The CDR3 covers 15 residues. Trimming at V came to 3 bases and at J to 4 bases, leaving 6 bases not matched to a gene. Germline V gene sequence: CDR1 LNHNV, CDR2 YYDKDF (reference sequence). Written as DNA, the CDR3 is TGTGCCACCAGCAGCGGGACAGGGACGGCCTATGGCTACACCTTC. Protein: CATSSGTGTAYGYTF.

This chain uses TRBV20-1 with TRBJ2-2; D is ambiguous. This CDR3 comprises 12 residues. The germline gives CDR1 DFQATT, CDR2 SNEGSKA (reference sequence). V lost 1 base, J lost 7 bases, and 7 bases lay in between. This chain's CDR3 is CSARGQNGELFF. CDR3 coding DNA: TGCAGTGCTAGAGGGCAAAACGGGGAGCTGTTTTTT.

The chain couples TRBV5-5 to TRBJ2-7; D not resolved. Between the trimmed V and J ends, which lost 5 bases and 5 bases, there was a span of 17 bases. This CDR3 is built from 14 residues. From germline, CDR1 is SGHKS and CDR2 YYEKEE (reference sequence). The CDR3 region is CASSRVGPLDEQYF. As DNA, the CDR3 is TGTGCCAGCAGTCGGGTCGGACCGTTGGACGAGCAGTACTTC.

V gene TRBV6-1 combines with J gene TRBJ2-1; the match to TRBD1 covers 11 bases. Germline loops: CDR1 MNHNS, CDR2 SASEGT. V shed 7 bases, J shed 7 bases, and the junction held 18 bases outside the gene matches. The CDR3 extends over 18 amino acids. The CDR3 DNA sequence: TGTGCCAGCATCAATTCTTTCCTTGGACAGGGGGCACGTAATGAGCAGTTCTTC. It specifies CASINSFLGQGARNEQFF.

This rearrangement joins TRBV3-1 to TRBJ2-3, with 10 bases matching TRBD2. The CDR3 is 15 amino acids. Trimming at V came to 0 bases and at J to 13 bases, leaving 10 bases not matched to a gene. Germline CDR1 reads LGHDT; CDR2 reads YNNKEL (reference sequence). CDR3 sequence: CASSQDPGTSVVEYF. The CDR3 bases are TGTGCCAGCAGCCAAGATCCCGGGACTAGCGTCGTGGAGTATTTT.

V gene TRBV3-1 combines with J gene TRBJ2-2; D possibly corresponds to TRBD2 (6 bases). Trimming cost V 6 bases and J 2 bases, with 13 bases left between them. CDR1 is LGHDT, CDR2 YNNKEL, per germline (reference sequence). CDR3 size: 15 residues. CDR3 sequence: CASRAGLSNTGELFF. The DNA of the CDR3 is TGTGCCAGCAGGGCCGGACTATCTAACACCGGGGAGCTGTTTTTT.

The chain combines TRBV20-1 with TRBJ2-1; 14 positions agree with TRBD2. This CDR3 comprises 17 residues. V was pared by 5 bases and J by 0 bases, with 6 bases of the junction left unmatched. Germline assignment: CDR1 DFQATT and CDR2 SNEGSKA (reference sequence). The CDR3 region is CSALGLAGDNSYNEQFF. For the CDR3, the DNA is TGCAGTGCTCTGGGACTAGCGGGAGACAACTCCTACAATGAGCAGTTCTTC.

The chain links TRBV20-1 to TRBJ2-1; 9 positions agree with TRBD2. V shed 6 bases, J shed 0 bases, and the junction held 15 bases outside the gene matches. Germline loops: CDR1 DFQATT, CDR2 SNEGSKA (reference sequence). CDR3 length: 18 amino acids. DNA for the CDR3: TGCAGTGCCCCCCCCCTTTTTGCGGGGGGGACCTCCTACAATGAGCAGTTCTTC. Residues: CSAPPLFAGGTSYNEQFF.

This chain connects TRBV6-5 to TRBJ2-7; D gene unclear. The CDR3 is 13 residues long. CDR1 and CDR2 from the germline V gene are MNHEY and SVGAGI. V was trimmed by 4 bases and J by 2 bases, leaving 9 bases between them. CDR3 residues: CASSSDFTYEQYF. The CDR3 DNA follows: TGTGCCAGCAGTTCCGATTTTACCTACGAGCAGTACTTC.

This sequence joins TRBV3-1 and TRBJ2-1; D is undetermined. The CDR3 runs to 11 residues. Germline CDR1 reads LGHDT; CDR2 reads YNNKEL (reference sequence). Trimming stripped 3 bases from V and 9 bases from J, with 6 bases between. CDR3 sequence: CASSHDGEQFF. In DNA form, the CDR3 reads TGTGCCAGCAGCCATGACGGTGAGCAGTTCTTC.

J is TRBJ1-2 and V is TRBV12-3 or TRBV12-4; tentatively, D is TRBD1 (5 bases). The length of the CDR3 is 13 residues. V lost 5 bases and J lost 6, with 13 bases in between. The CDR3 nucleotides are TGTGCCAGCAGTCCCTCCGGGGGGGATGGCTACACCTTC. Translating gives CASSPSGGDGYTF.

The V and J genes are TRBV14 and TRBJ2-1; the D is unclear. The germline V gene encodes CDR1 SGHDN and CDR2 FVKESK. This CDR3 contains 13 residues. Trimming cost V 4 bases and J 8 bases, with 12 bases left between them. CDR3 nucleotide sequence: TGTGCCAGCAGCCCTATTGCCGGGTATGAGCAGTTCTTC. This codes for CASSPIAGYEQFF.

The V gene is TRBV25-1, the J gene TRBJ1-5; TRBD1 might be the D (5 bases). The CDR3 runs to 14 residues. V lost 8 bases and J lost 5, with 16 bases in between. CDR1 and CDR2 (germline): MGHDK, SYGVNS. The CDR3 sequence is CASGAFIGDQPQHF. As DNA, the CDR3 is TGTGCCAGCGGGGCTTTCATAGGGGATCAGCCCCAGCATTTT.

The chain is built from TRBV11-3 and TRBJ2-1; 9 bases align to TRBD2. The germline V gene encodes CDR1 SGHNT and CDR2 YENEEA. The CDR3 consists of 17 residues. Unmatched junction bases numbered 9, after V lost 5 bases and J lost 1 base. The CDR3 DNA sequence: TGTGCCAGCAGCCCCAGAACTAGCGGGCGATCCTACAATGAGCAGTTCTTC. Encoded protein: CASSPRTSGRSYNEQFF.

The chain is built from TRBV13 and TRBJ2-7; TRBD2 agrees at 8 bases. CDR3 length equals 15 residues. Trimming took 4 bases from V and 4 from J; bases not matched to a gene: 9. CDR1 is PRHDT, CDR2 FYEKMQ, per germline (reference sequence). The CDR3 DNA sequence: TGTGCCAGCAGCTCCCGCCGGGGGGGCGAGTACGAGCAGTACTTC. It yields the protein CASSSRRGGEYEQYF.

V and J are TRBV4-2 and TRBJ2-1; D gene ambiguous. The germline V gene encodes CDR1 LGHNA and CDR2 YNFKEQ. There are 15 residues in the CDR3. The ends were cut back, 0 bases at V and 3 bases at J, with 9 bases in the middle. The CDR3 loop reads CASSQDSPVYNEQFF. As DNA, the CDR3 is TGTGCCAGCAGCCAAGATTCCCCCGTCTACAATGAGCAGTTCTTC.

The chain is built from TRBV4-1 and TRBJ1-2, with D tentatively TRBD1 (6 bases). The germline V and J ends were trimmed by 5 bases and 8 bases, with 9 bases remaining between them. Germline-derived CDR1 and CDR2 are MGHRA and YSYEKL. There are 11 residues in the CDR3. In DNA form, the CDR3 reads TGCGCCAGCAGCTCTGGACAGGGCTACACCTTC. Its protein product is CASSSGQGYTF.

This chain connects TRBV7-9 to TRBJ1-1, with 7 bases aligning to TRBD1. The CDR3 loop spans 12 amino acids. Germline values: CDR1 SEHNR, CDR2 FQNEAQ (reference sequence). V shed 5 bases, J shed 6 bases, and the junction held 3 bases outside the gene matches. The CDR3 DNA is TGTGCCAGCAGCCCCGGGACAGCTGAAGCTTTCTTT. This encodes CASSPGTAEAFF. Complete variable domain (other parts from reference TRBV7-9 and TRBJ1-1): DTGVSQNPRHKITKRGQNVTFRCDPISEHNRLYWYRQTLGQGPEFLTYFQNEAQLEKSRLLSDRFSAERPKGSFSTLEIQRTEQGDSAMYLCASSPGTAEAFFGQGTRLTVV.

The chain combines TRBV5-6 with TRBJ1-2, with D perhaps TRBD1 (5 bases). The germline V gene has CDR1 SGHDT and CDR2 YYEEEE. Trimming removed 5 bases from V and 6 bases from J, with 5 bases in between. The CDR3 is made up of 10 amino acids. CDR3 protein: CASRGDGYTF. CDR3 coding DNA: TGTGCCAGCAGAGGGGATGGCTACACCTTC.

CDR3 protein: CASSLGGVYQPQHF. The CDR3 DNA follows: TGTGCCAGCAGCTTAGGAGGAGTCTATCAGCCCCAGCATTTT. The rearrangement uses TRBV7-9 and TRBJ1-5; D ambiguous. The CDR3 is 14 residues long. CDR1 and CDR2 (germline): SEHNR, FQNEAQ (reference sequence). V was trimmed by 1 base and J by 5 bases, leaving 9 bases between them.

Only one count was recorded for this clonotype. The junction shows a germline mismatch at one end, possibly a read error. The V call is TRBV30, the J call TRBJ2-3, with D maybe TRBD2 (5 bases). The CDR3 has 13 amino acids. CDR1 is GTSNPN, CDR2 SVGIG, per germline (reference sequence). CDR3 coding DNA: TGTGCCTGGAGTTGGGCTAGCAGAGATACGCAGTATTTT. It encodes CAWSWASRDTQYF.

This chain links TRBV5-1 with TRBJ2-1; 7 bases map to TRBD2. From germline, CDR1 is SGHRS and CDR2 YFSETQ. The V gene end was trimmed by 7 bases and the J gene end by 5 bases; junction bases not matched to a gene: 3. The CDR3 length is 12 residues. This chain's CDR3 is CASGLADNEQFF. The CDR3 DNA follows: TGCGCCAGCGGGCTAGCGGACAATGAGCAGTTCTTC. The entire variable domain, with the rest obtained from reference TRBV5-1 and TRBJ2-1, is as follows: KAGVTQTPRYLIKTRGQQVTLSCSPISGHRSVSWYQQTPGQGLQFLFEYFSETQRNKGNFPGRFSGRQFSNSRSEMNVSTLELGDSALYLCASGLADNEQFFGPGTRLTVL.